Following are 19 T cell receptor beta chains from one sample sequenced in a study of high-grade serous ovarian cancer treatment subgroups. Libraries were prepared by immunoSEQ multiplex PCR; TCRdb keeps only in-frame clonotypes and omits some of them. The table records about 12,000 clones, 80% to 90% of them present only once. Tumor samples were obtained before definitive surgery or chemotherapy. The sequencing input was tumor tissue. The receptors were sampled from a human donor with high-grade serous ovarian cancer.

This clone was seen a single time. The CDR3 bases are TGTGCCAGCAGTACTGAGGGGGGGCGAAATCAGCCCCAGCATTTT. Translating gives CASSTEGGRNQPQHF. The chain combines TRBV7-8 with TRBJ1-5; D perhaps matches TRBD1 (6 bases). Trimming took off 6 bases at V and 4 bases at J, with 16 bases between the two ends. CDR3 length equals 15 residues. Germline lookup yields CDR1 SGHVS and CDR2 FQNEAQ.

The chain links TRBV6-5 to TRBJ2-7; D remains ambiguous. V was pared by 6 bases and J by 6 bases, with 12 bases between. The germline V gene encodes CDR1 MNHEY and CDR2 SVGAGI. The CDR3 spans 12 residues. In DNA, the CDR3 is TGTGCCAGCAGCGAGGTGCCCACCGAGCAGTACTTC. Its translation: CASSEVPTEQYF.

J is TRBJ2-5 and V is TRBV11-2; TRBD2 agrees at 11 bases. Trimming at V came to 0 bases and at J to 6 bases, leaving 9 bases not matched to a gene. This CDR3 has 17 amino acids. Looked up from germline, CDR1 is SGHAT and CDR2 is FQNNGV. The CDR3 sequence: CASSLDPGTSGGKTQYF. CDR3 DNA sequence: TGTGCCAGCAGCTTAGACCCCGGGACTAGCGGCGGGAAGACCCAGTACTTC.

The gene calls are TRBV5-4 and TRBJ1-1; 7 positions agree with TRBD1. Germline trimming cut 5 bases from V and 2 bases from J; bases unmatched to any gene: 9. The CDR3 has 15 residues. Germline CDR1 reads SGHNT; CDR2 reads YYREEE (reference sequence). The CDR3 is CASRPRQGLNTEAFF. The CDR3 nucleotides read TGTGCCAGCAGACCGAGACAGGGTCTCAACACTGAAGCTTTCTTT.

The CDR3 coding sequence is TGTGCCAGCAGCCAGGTGCTGGGGGAAAACATTCAGTACTTC. This sequence encodes CASSQVLGENIQYF. J is TRBJ2-4 and V is TRBV4-2; the D gene could be TRBD1 or TRBD2 (5 bases each). The ends were cut back, 3 bases at V and 5 bases at J, with 11 bases in the middle. CDR1 LGHNA and CDR2 YNFKEQ come from the germline V gene. This CDR3 is 14 amino acids long.

The chain uses TRBV19 and TRBJ2-1; D possibly corresponds to TRBD2 (6 bases). Germline V gene sequence: CDR1 LNHDA, CDR2 SQIVND (reference sequence). The V end lost 6 bases, the J end lost 4 bases, and 7 bases lay between the germline ends. The CDR3 totals 12 residues. The CDR3 DNA sequence: TGTGCCAGTAGGGCGGGGTACAATGAGCAGTTCTTC. Amino acid sequence: CASRAGYNEQFF.

This clone was seen a single time. The V call is TRBV11-2, the J call TRBJ1-2; 8 nucleotides align to TRBD1. J was trimmed by 7 bases and V by 5 bases; bases with no gene match: 9. The germline V gene has CDR1 SGHAT and CDR2 FQNNGV. The CDR3 length is 14 residues. The CDR3 protein is CASSAGGQGSGYTF. The CDR3 bases are TGTGCCAGCAGCGCCGGCGGACAGGGTAGTGGCTACACCTTC.

The CDR3 sequence: CASSLSFTGGQETQYF. DNA of the CDR3: TGTGCCAGCAGCTTATCTTTCACAGGGGGGCAAGAGACCCAGTACTTC. The chain links TRBV7-2 to TRBJ2-5; 8 positions agree with TRBD1. Per germline, CDR1 SGHTA and CDR2 FQGNSA. After removal of 2 bases from V and 2 bases from J, the junction contained 7 bases not matched to a gene. The length of the CDR3 is 16 residues. The full variable domain, in which reference TRBV7-2 and TRBJ2-5 provide the parts outside the CDR3, is GAGVSQSPSNKVTEKGKDVELRCDPISGHTALYWYRQSLGQGLEFLIYFQGNSAPDKSGLPSDRFSAERTGGSVSTLTIQRTQQEDSAVYLCASSLSFTGGQETQYFGPGTRLLVL.

The chain joins TRBV7-6 to TRBJ2-1, with D possibly called TRBD1 or TRBD2 (5 bases each). This CDR3 is 15 amino acids long. Trimming removed 3 bases from V and 0 bases from J, with 9 bases in between. The V gene's germline CDR1 is SGHVS and CDR2 FNYEAQ. CDR3 in DNA: TGTGCCAGCAGCTTGGGACCTAGCTCCTACAATGAGCAGTTCTTC. Translating it yields CASSLGPSSYNEQFF.

This chain links TRBV9 with TRBJ1-2, with a tentative D call TRBD1 (6 bases). The V end lost 3 bases, the J end lost 8 bases, and 20 bases lay between the germline ends. Germline lookup yields CDR1 SGDLS and CDR2 YYNGEE. The CDR3 sequence is 15 residues long. Here the CDR3 DNA reads TGTGCCAGCAGCGCCTCCCCTTTCGGGACAAGAGGCTACACCTTC. Translation gives CASSASPFGTRGYTF.

By proportion, this clone is large. The V call is TRBV7-9, the J call TRBJ1-1, with 10 positions matching TRBD1. This CDR3 region has 15 residues. Germline trimming cut 5 bases from V and 4 bases from J; bases unmatched to any gene: 7. Germline CDR1 is SEHNR and CDR2 is FQNEAQ (reference sequence). This chain's CDR3 is CASSHPTGGVTEAFF. CDR3 nucleotides: TGTGCCAGCAGCCACCCGACAGGGGGCGTCACTGAAGCTTTCTTT.

The chain carries TRBV6-1 and TRBJ2-7, with a tentative D call TRBD1 (5 bases). V lost 7 bases and J 2 bases, leaving 15 bases between the germline ends. This CDR3 has 14 amino acids. CDR1 is MNHNS and CDR2 is SASEGT in the germline V gene. The CDR3 loop is CASTGLDPTYEQYF. Here the CDR3 DNA reads TGTGCCAGCACAGGGCTAGACCCCACCTACGAGCAGTACTTC.

This clone was counted a few times. The CDR3 coding sequence is TGTGCCAGCAGTCCAGCGGGACGGCCATATAATGGCTACACCTTC. Protein sequence: CASSPAGRPYNGYTF. The rearrangement uses TRBV28 and TRBJ1-2; tentatively, D is TRBD1 (5 bases). Germline CDR1 reads MDHEN; CDR2 reads SYDVKM. CDR3 size: 15 residues. The V end was cut by 5 bases, the J end by 6 bases, with 19 bases between.

This clone occurred once. The chain recombines TRBV7-9 with TRBJ1-1, with D unresolved. Germline lookup yields CDR1 SEHNR and CDR2 FQNEAQ (reference sequence). This CDR3 region has 14 residues. V dropped 8 bases and J dropped 0 bases, with 13 bases sitting between them. This CDR3 reads CASFRTGMNTEAFF. The CDR3 bases are TGTGCCAGCTTTAGGACGGGGATGAACACTGAAGCTTTCTTT.

The V gene is TRBV11-2, the J gene TRBJ2-1; D might be TRBD2 (5 bases). This CDR3 spans 14 amino acids. Between the trimmed V and J ends, which lost 5 bases and 4 bases, there was a span of 12 bases. The V gene's germline CDR1 is SGHAT and CDR2 FQNNGV. The CDR3 coding sequence is TGTGCCAGCAGCCCGGAGGCTAGGTACAATGAGCAGTTCTTC. Protein: CASSPEARYNEQFF.

The chain carries TRBV9 and TRBJ1-6; D is uncertain. The CDR3 length is 17 residues. Between the trimmed V and J ends, which lost 2 bases and 0 bases, there was a span of 12 bases. From germline, CDR1 is SGDLS and CDR2 YYNGEE. The CDR3 sequence is CASSVRGGSSYNSPLHF. The CDR3 coding sequence is TGTGCCAGCAGCGTGCGGGGAGGGAGCTCCTATAATTCACCCCTCCACTTT. Full variable domain (missing parts from reference TRBV9 and TRBJ1-6): DSGVTQTPKHLITATGQRVTLRCSPRSGDLSVYWYQQSLDQGLQFLIQYYNGEERAKGNILERFSAQQFPDLHSELNLSSLELGDSALYFCASSVRGGSSYNSPLHFGNGTRLTVT.

This chain links TRBV19 with TRBJ2-6; TRBD2 aligns across 7 bases. The J segment lost 0 bases and the V segment lost 4 bases, leaving 18 bases of the junction unmatched. Germline V gene lookup returns CDR1 LNHDA and CDR2 SQIVND (reference sequence). The CDR3 is made up of 21 amino acids. The CDR3 here is CASSTPMGGRIGSSGANVLTF. The CDR3 DNA reads TGTGCCAGTAGTACCCCTATGGGAGGGAGGATTGGAAGCTCTGGGGCCAACGTCCTGACTTTC.

The genes are TRBV28 and TRBJ2-5; 8 bases match TRBD2. The V segment lost 4 bases and the J segment 0 bases; nucleotides outside the gene matches: 4. There are 15 residues in the CDR3. Germline CDR1 reads MDHEN; CDR2 reads SYDVKM. DNA for the CDR3: TGTGCCAGCAGTTACCAGGGACTAGACCAAGAGACCCAGTACTTC. Translation gives CASSYQGLDQETQYF.

This sequence joins TRBV7-2 and TRBJ1-1; no clear D gene. Germline CDR1 reads SGHTA; CDR2 reads FQGNSA. Trimming left V 1 base short and J 6 bases short, with 9 bases between. There are 13 residues in the CDR3. CDR3 amino acids: CASSLDYSPEAFF. The CDR3 DNA is TGTGCCAGCAGCTTAGATTATAGTCCTGAAGCTTTCTTT. The variable domain in full, with the rest retrieved from reference TRBV7-2 and TRBJ1-1, is GAGVSQSPSNKVTEKGKDVELRCDPISGHTALYWYRQSLGQGLEFLIYFQGNSAPDKSGLPSDRFSAERTGGSVSTLTIQRTQQEDSAVYLCASSLDYSPEAFFGQGTRLTVV.